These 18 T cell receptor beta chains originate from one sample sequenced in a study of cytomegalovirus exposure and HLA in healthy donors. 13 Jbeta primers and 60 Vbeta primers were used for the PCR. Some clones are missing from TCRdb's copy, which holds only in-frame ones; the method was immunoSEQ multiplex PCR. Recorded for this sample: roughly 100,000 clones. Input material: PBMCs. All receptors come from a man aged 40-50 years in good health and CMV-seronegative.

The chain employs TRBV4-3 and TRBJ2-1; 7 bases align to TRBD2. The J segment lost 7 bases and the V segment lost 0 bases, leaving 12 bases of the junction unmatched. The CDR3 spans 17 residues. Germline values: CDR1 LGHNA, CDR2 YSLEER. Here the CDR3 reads CASSQEFGGRADNEQFF. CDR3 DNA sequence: TGCGCCAGCAGCCAAGAGTTTGGCGGGAGAGCAGATAATGAGCAGTTCTTC.

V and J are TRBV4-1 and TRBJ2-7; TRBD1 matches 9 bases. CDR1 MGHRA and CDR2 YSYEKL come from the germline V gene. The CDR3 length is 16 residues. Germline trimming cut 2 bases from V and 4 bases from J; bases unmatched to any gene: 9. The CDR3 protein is CASSQYPGQGGYEQYF. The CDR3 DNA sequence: TGCGCCAGCAGCCAATACCCGGGACAGGGCGGATACGAGCAGTACTTC.

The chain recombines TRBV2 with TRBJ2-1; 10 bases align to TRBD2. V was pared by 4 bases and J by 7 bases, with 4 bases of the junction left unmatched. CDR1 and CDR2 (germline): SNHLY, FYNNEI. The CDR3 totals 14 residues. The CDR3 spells CASSASGGNNEQFF. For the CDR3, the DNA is TGTGCCAGCAGTGCTAGCGGGGGTAATAATGAGCAGTTCTTC.

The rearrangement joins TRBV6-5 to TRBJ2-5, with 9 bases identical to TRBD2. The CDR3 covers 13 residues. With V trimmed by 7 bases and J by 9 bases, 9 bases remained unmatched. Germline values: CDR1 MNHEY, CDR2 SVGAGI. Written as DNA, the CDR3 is TGTGCCAGCACTAGCGGGGTCCCGGGAGCCCAGTACTTC. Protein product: CASTSGVPGAQYF.

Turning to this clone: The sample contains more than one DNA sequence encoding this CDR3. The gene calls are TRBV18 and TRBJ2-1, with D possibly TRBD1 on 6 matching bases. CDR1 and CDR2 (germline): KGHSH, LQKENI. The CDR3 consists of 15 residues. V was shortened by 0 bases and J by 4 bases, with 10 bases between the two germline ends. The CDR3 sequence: CASSPPGQSYNEQFF. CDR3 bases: TGTGCCAGCTCACCACCCGGACAGTCATACAATGAGCAGTTCTTC.

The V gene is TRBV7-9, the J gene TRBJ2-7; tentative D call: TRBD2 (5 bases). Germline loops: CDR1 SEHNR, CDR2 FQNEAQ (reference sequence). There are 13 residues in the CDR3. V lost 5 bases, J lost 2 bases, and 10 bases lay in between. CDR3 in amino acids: CASSLGEPYEQYF. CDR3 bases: TGTGCCAGCAGCCTGGGAGAACCCTACGAGCAGTACTTC.

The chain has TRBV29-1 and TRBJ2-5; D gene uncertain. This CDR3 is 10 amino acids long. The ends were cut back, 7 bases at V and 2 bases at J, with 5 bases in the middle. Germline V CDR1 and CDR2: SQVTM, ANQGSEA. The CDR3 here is CSAVQETQYF. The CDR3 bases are TGCAGCGCGGTACAAGAGACCCAGTACTTC.

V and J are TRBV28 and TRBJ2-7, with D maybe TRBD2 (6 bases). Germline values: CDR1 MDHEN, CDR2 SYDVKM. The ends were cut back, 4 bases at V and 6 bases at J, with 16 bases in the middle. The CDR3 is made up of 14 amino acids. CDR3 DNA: TGTGCCAGCAGTTCACCGGGAGAGGGCTCCGAGCAGTACTTC. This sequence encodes CASSSPGEGSEQYF.

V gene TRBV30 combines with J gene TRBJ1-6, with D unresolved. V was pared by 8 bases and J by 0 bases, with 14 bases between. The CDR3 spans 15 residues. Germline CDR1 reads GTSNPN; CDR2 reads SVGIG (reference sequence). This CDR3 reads CAGGFGSSYNSPLHF. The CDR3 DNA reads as TGTGCCGGCGGCTTTGGGAGCTCCTATAATTCACCCCTCCACTTT.

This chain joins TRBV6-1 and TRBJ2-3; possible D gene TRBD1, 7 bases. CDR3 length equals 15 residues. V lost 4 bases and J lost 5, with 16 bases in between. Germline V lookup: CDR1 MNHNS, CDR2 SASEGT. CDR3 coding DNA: TGTGCCAGCAGTGGATGGCAGGGGGGAAGAGATACGCAGTATTTT. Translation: CASSGWQGGRDTQYF.

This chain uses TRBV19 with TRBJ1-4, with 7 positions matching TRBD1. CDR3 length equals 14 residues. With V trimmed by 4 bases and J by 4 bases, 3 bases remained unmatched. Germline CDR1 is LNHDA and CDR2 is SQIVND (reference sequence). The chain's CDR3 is CASSKGQRNEKLFF. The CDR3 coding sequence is TGTGCCAGTAGTAAGGGACAGCGTAATGAAAAACTGTTTTTT.

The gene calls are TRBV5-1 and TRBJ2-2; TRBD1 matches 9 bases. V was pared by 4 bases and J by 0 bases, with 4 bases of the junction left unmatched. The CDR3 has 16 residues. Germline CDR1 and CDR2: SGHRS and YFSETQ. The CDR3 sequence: CASSPRTGANTGELFF. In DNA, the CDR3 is TGCGCCAGCAGCCCCCGGACAGGGGCGAACACCGGGGAGCTGTTTTTT. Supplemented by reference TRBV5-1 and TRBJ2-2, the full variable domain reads KAGVTQTPRYLIKTRGQQVTLSCSPISGHRSVSWYQQTPGQGLQFLFEYFSETQRNKGNFPGRFSGRQFSNSRSEMNVSTLELGDSALYLCASSPRTGANTGELFFGEGSRLTVL.

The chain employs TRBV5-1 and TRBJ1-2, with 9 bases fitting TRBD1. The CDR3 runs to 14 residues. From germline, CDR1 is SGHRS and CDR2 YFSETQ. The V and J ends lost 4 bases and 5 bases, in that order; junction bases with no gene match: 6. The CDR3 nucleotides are TGCGCCAGCAGCCGGGACAGGGTTAGGTATGGCTACACCTTC. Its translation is CASSRDRVRYGYTF.

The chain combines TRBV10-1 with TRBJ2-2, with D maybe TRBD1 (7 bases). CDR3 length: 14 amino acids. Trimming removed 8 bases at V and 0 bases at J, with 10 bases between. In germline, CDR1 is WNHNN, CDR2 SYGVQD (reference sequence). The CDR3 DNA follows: TGCGCCAGCCGGGGGACAGCGAACACCGGGGAGCTGTTTTTT. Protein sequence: CASRGTANTGELFF.

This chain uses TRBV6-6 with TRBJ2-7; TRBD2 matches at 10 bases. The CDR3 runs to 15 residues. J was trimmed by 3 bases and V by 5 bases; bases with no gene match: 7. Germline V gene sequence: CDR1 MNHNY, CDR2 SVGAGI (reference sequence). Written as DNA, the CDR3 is TGTGCCAGCAGTAAAGGTCTAGCGGGAGTCTACGAGCAGTACTTC. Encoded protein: CASSKGLAGVYEQYF.

As DNA, the CDR3 is TGTGCCTGGAACAGGGGGTCACCCCTCCACTTT. This encodes CAWNRGSPLHF. This chain connects TRBV30 to TRBJ1-6, with 8 bases lining up with TRBD1. Germline CDR1 reads GTSNPN; CDR2 reads SVGIG (reference sequence). Trimming cost V 4 bases and J 10 bases; bases outside gene matches: 0. The CDR3 runs to 11 residues.

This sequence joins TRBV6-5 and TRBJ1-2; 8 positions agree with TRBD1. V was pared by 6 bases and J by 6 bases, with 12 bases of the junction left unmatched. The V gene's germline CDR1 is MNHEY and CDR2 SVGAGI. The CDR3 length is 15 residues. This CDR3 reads CASSQGEQGVDGYTF. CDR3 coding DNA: TGTGCCAGCAGCCAAGGGGAACAGGGGGTGGATGGCTACACCTTC.

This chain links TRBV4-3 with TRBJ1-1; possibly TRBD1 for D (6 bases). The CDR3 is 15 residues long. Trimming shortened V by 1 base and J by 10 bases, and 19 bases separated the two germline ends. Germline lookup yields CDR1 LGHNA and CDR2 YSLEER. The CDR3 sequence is CASSQVGAGAKSAFF. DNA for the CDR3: TGCGCCAGCAGCCAAGTGGGAGCGGGGGCGAAGTCAGCTTTCTTT.